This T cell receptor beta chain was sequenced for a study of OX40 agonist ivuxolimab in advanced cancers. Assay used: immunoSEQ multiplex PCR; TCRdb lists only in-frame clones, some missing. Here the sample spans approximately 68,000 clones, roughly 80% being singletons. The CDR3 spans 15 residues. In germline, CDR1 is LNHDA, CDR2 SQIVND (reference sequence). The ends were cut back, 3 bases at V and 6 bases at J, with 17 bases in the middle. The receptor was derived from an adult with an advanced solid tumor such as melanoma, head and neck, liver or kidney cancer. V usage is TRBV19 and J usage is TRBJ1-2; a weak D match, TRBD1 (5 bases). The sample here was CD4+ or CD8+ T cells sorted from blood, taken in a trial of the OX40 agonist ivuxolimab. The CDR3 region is CASSMVTGRADGYTF. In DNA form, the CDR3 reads TGTGCCAGTAGTATGGTAACGGGGCGAGCTGATGGCTACACCTTC.